Following are 25 T cell receptor beta chains from one sample sequenced in a study of CXCR3-negative and CXCR3-positive naive CD8 T cells. Study results and caveats: CXCR3-negative naive cells had less hydrophobic TRB CDR3s than did CXCR3-positive naive cells.

With UMI labels, 5' RACE was used to prepare the TRB cDNA libraries. TCRdb reanalyzed the 5' RACE reads, giving one entry per CDR3 protein sequence and no DNA. Listed are some 130,000 distinct CDR3 sequences; 0.59% falls within the top ten. For these receptors, no antigen is known. Input material: naive CXCR3+ CD8+ T cells from blood. Indicated subset: CD45RO-CCR7+CD27+CD95- naive CD8+ T cells expressing CXCR3 (TNR3+). The receptors were gathered from a human donor in good health. Some clones in this sample may be carry-over from other donors' samples.

The V call is TRBV6-5, the J call TRBJ2-3. Germline V gene sequence: CDR1 MNHEY, CDR2 SVGAGI. CDR3 length equals 14 residues. CDR3 loop: CASGYSEGTDTQYF.

This chain uses TRBV12-3 or TRBV12-4 with TRBJ2-5. This CDR3 spans 15 amino acids. The CDR3 is CASSLALSSEETQYF.

The chain links TRBV19 to TRBJ2-1; TCRdb reports TRBD2, a call that lacks DNA to check it against. Per germline, CDR1 LNHDA and CDR2 SQIVND (reference sequence). The CDR3 is 13 residues long. CDR3 protein: CASSTLLAEEQFF.

The chain employs TRBV7-9 and TRBJ2-3; TCRdb designates TRBD2, a call that cannot be tested without DNA. Germline V gene sequence: CDR1 SEHNR, CDR2 FQNEAQ (reference sequence). The CDR3 extends over 12 amino acids. The CDR3 sequence is CASSLASEAQYF.

CDR3 in amino acids: CASSLVASETQYF. The gene calls are TRBV7-9 and TRBJ2-5. This CDR3 comprises 13 residues. Germline assignment: CDR1 SEHNR and CDR2 FQNEAQ (reference sequence).

The CDR3 spells CASSLGTSGDNEQFF. V and J are TRBV7-9 and TRBJ2-1; the D call from TCRdb, TRBD2, cannot be confirmed without DNA. Germline V gives CDR1 SEHNR, CDR2 FQNEAQ (reference sequence). The length of the CDR3 is 15 residues. Full variable domain (remainder filled in from reference TRBV7-9 and TRBJ2-1): DTGVSQNPRHKITKRGQNVTFRCDPISEHNRLYWYRQTLGQGPEFLTYFQNEAQLEKSRLLSDRFSAERPKGSFSTLEIQRTEQGDSAMYLCASSLGTSGDNEQFFGPGTRLTVL.

The rearrangement joins TRBV6-5 to TRBJ1-2. Germline lookup yields CDR1 MNHEY and CDR2 SVGAGI. CDR3 length: 16 amino acids. The CDR3 sequence is CASSASRASADYGYTF.

The V gene is TRBV6-2 or TRBV6-3, the J gene TRBJ2-1; TCRdb's D gene call, TRBD2, goes unchecked for lack of DNA. This CDR3 region has 13 residues. The germline gives CDR1 MNHEY, CDR2 SVGEGT. The CDR3 here is CASSATTLNEQFF.

This rearrangement joins TRBV29-1 to TRBJ2-3. CDR1 and CDR2 (germline): SQVTM, ANQGSEA. The CDR3 spans 13 residues. The CDR3 region is CSVLGLSSDTQYF.

This chain joins TRBV7-6 and TRBJ2-1; as DNA is missing, the TRBD2 call by TCRdb cannot be tested. The CDR3 is made up of 18 amino acids. Germline assignment: CDR1 SGHVS and CDR2 FNYEAQ. CDR3 residues: CASSTHPQPSGGPREQFF.

The chain employs TRBV6-5 and TRBJ1-2; the D gene TCRdb calls, TRBD1, cannot be checked with no DNA. The CDR3 is 15 amino acids. CDR1 and CDR2 (germline): MNHEY, SVGAGI. CDR3 sequence reads: CASRSPGQGKDGYTF.

The chain couples TRBV4-3 to TRBJ2-1; TCRdb picks TRBD2, but there is no DNA to check that call. The CDR3 has 21 residues. CDR1 LGHNA and CDR2 YSLEER come from the germline V gene. The CDR3 loop reads CASSSRRSERGEIGVIDEQFF.

V is TRBV12-3 or TRBV12-4 and J is TRBJ1-2; the TRBD1 assignment by TCRdb is unverifiable without DNA. This CDR3 has 14 amino acids. CDR3 residues: CASNNGQGADGYTF.

This sequence joins TRBV5-5 and TRBJ2-2. The CDR3 spans 16 residues. CDR1 and CDR2 from the germline V gene are SGHKS and YYEKEE (reference sequence). The CDR3 region is CASSLGVRGNTGELFF.

This sequence joins TRBV7-8 and TRBJ2-1; TCRdb lists TRBD2, though no DNA is available to test this call. Germline-derived CDR1 and CDR2 are SGHVS and FQNEAQ. The CDR3 contains 17 residues. CDR3 residues: CASSLAKRTSGRTEQFF.

The rearrangement uses TRBV20-1 and TRBJ2-7. The CDR3 contains 13 residues. Germline V gene sequence: CDR1 DFQATT, CDR2 SNEGSKA (reference sequence). CDR3 sequence reads: CSARGRLSYEQYF.

The chain uses TRBV6-2 or TRBV6-3 and TRBJ2-1; TCRdb picks TRBD2, but there is no DNA to check that call. There are 14 residues in the CDR3. The germline V gene encodes CDR1 MNHEY and CDR2 SVGEGT. CDR3 amino acids: CASSGGVSYNEQFF.

The chain links TRBV6-2 or TRBV6-3 to TRBJ1-1; TCRdb lists TRBD1, though no DNA is available to test this call. The germline V gene has CDR1 MNHEY and CDR2 SVGEGT. This CDR3 is 16 amino acids long. The CDR3 sequence is CASSPDLGGMNTEAFF.

The chain links TRBV28 to TRBJ2-7; the D gene TCRdb calls, TRBD2, cannot be checked with no DNA. The CDR3 loop spans 14 amino acids. From germline, CDR1 is MDHEN and CDR2 SYDVKM. The CDR3 loop reads CASSYPGGAYEQYF.

The chain carries TRBV4-1 and TRBJ2-2; the TCRdb call, TRBD2, lacks DNA for checking. Germline CDR1 MGHRA, CDR2 YSYEKL. The CDR3 length is 17 residues. CDR3 loop: CASSQDYRGGLVGELFF.

The V and J genes are TRBV6-2 or TRBV6-3 and TRBJ2-5; TCRdb reports TRBD2, a call that lacks DNA to check it against. The CDR3 runs to 17 residues. Germline CDR1 reads MNHEY; CDR2 reads SVGEGT. The CDR3 loop reads CASSYDLAAKYQETQYF.

The chain employs TRBV29-1 and TRBJ1-2; there is no DNA to check the TCRdb D call of TRBD1. The CDR3 consists of 15 residues. CDR1 SQVTM and CDR2 ANQGSEA come from the germline V gene. CDR3 sequence: CSVAGEMGVDYGYTF. The complete variable domain, with remaining parts taken from reference TRBV29-1 and TRBJ1-2, reads SAVISQKPSRDICQRGTSLTIQCQVDSQVTMMFWYRQQPGQSLTLIATANQGSEATYESGFVIDKFPISRPNLTFSTLTVSNMSPEDSSIYLCSVAGEMGVDYGYTFGSGTRLTVV.

The CDR3 is CASSQVWGITEAFF. J is TRBJ1-1 and V is TRBV4-1. The germline gives CDR1 MGHRA, CDR2 YSYEKL. The CDR3 has 14 residues.

V and J are TRBV7-9 and TRBJ1-1. CDR1 and CDR2 (germline): SEHNR, FQNEAQ (reference sequence). The CDR3 covers 12 residues. The CDR3 sequence is CASTEGMGEAFF.

V and J are TRBV27 and TRBJ2-5; TCRdb's D call, TRBD2, is unchecked because there is no DNA. CDR3 size: 18 residues. The germline CDR1 and CDR2 sequences are MNHEY and SMNVEV (reference sequence). The CDR3 loop is CASSRTDQAGVAGETQYF.